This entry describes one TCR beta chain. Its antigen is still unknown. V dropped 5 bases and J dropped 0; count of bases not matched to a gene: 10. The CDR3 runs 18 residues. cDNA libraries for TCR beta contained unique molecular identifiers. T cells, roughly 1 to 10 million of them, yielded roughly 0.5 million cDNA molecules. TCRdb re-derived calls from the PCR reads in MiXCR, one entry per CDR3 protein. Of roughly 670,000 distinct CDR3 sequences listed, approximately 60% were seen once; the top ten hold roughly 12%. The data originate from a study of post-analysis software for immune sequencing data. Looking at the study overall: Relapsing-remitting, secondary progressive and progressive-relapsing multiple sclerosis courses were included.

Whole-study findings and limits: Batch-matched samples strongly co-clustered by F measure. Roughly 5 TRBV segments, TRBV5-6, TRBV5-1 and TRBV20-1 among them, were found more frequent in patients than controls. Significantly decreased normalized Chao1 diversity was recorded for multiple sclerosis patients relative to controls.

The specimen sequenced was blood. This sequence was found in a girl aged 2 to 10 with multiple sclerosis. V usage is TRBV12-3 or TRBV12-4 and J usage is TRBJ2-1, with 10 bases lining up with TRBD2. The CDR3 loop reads CASSHPTSGASSYNEQFF. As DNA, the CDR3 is TGTGCCAGCAGTCACCCTACTAGCGGGGCAAGCTCCTACAATGAGCAGTTCTTC.